The next 9 T cell receptor beta chains were all read from a single sample in a study of T cells after yellow fever vaccination. TCRdb re-analysed the 5' RACE reads in MiXCR, keeping a single row per CDR3 protein. Among fewer than 400,000 distinct CDR3 sequences, about 10% were seen once, and the ten largest hold 3.3%. The specimen comprised CD4+ T cells sorted from PBMCs, sampled 45 days after the yellow fever booster vaccination. These receptors were obtained from a man aged 18 to 30 who received the YFV17D yellow fever vaccine.

This clonotype was seen a few times. The V gene is TRBV5-1, the J gene TRBJ2-2, with D possibly TRBD1 on 6 matching bases. There are 15 residues in the CDR3. From germline, CDR1 is SGHRS and CDR2 YFSETQ. Trimming took 4 bases from V and 4 from J, leaving 14 bases between them. The DNA for the CDR3 is TGCGCCAGCAGCGATGCAGGGGCGGGCACCGGGGAGCTGTTTTTT. Translation gives CASSDAGAGTGELFF.

CDR3 region: CASSYEALNTEAFF. CDR3 coding DNA: TGTGCCAGCAGTTATGAGGCCCTGAACACTGAAGCTTTCTTT. The rearrangement uses TRBV6-5 and TRBJ1-1; D not resolved. CDR1 is MNHEY, CDR2 SVGAGI, per germline. This CDR3 has 14 residues. V gave up 3 bases and J gave up 0 bases, with 8 bases separating them.

This clonotype was observed many times. The chain uses TRBV27 and TRBJ2-3; the D gene is possibly TRBD2 (5 bases). Germline CDR1 reads MNHEY; CDR2 reads SMNVEV (reference sequence). The CDR3 totals 14 residues. V was trimmed by 6 bases and J by 3 bases, leaving 13 bases between them. In DNA, the CDR3 is TGTGCCAGCAGGATGGGCAGGAGGACAGATACGCAGTATTTT. This sequence encodes CASRMGRRTDTQYF.

V gene TRBV3-1 combines with J gene TRBJ2-3; D is perhaps TRBD1 or TRBD2 (6 bases each). This CDR3 is 17 amino acids long. Trimming stripped 4 bases from V and 0 bases from J, with 17 bases between. Per the germline V gene, CDR1 is LGHDT and CDR2 is YNNKEL (reference sequence). This CDR3 reads CASSPSGGGRSTDTQYF. CDR3 coding DNA: TGTGCCAGCAGCCCCAGCGGAGGGGGACGAAGCACAGATACGCAGTATTTT.

This clonotype was counted a single time. The rearrangement joins TRBV20-1 to TRBJ2-5; D unresolved. Germline CDR1 is DFQATT and CDR2 is SNEGSKA (reference sequence). The CDR3 runs to 11 residues. The V and J ends lost 3 bases and 4 bases respectively, with 6 bases between them. CDR3 amino acids: CSARGLETQYF. Here the CDR3 DNA reads TGCAGTGCTAGGGGGTTAGAGACCCAGTACTTC.

The chain uses TRBV20-1 and TRBJ2-3; 10 positions agree with TRBD2. J gave up 1 base and V 8 bases, and 3 bases lay outside the gene matches. The CDR3 contains 13 residues. Germline-derived CDR1 and CDR2 are DFQATT and SNEGSKA (reference sequence). CDR3 coding DNA: TGCAGTCCTACTAGCGGGGGCACAGATACGCAGTATTTT. Amino acids: CSPTSGGTDTQYF.

Ten or more counts support this clonotype. This rearrangement joins TRBV7-2 to TRBJ2-5; D gene ambiguous. Germline-derived CDR1 and CDR2 are SGHTA and FQGNSA. V lost 5 bases, J lost 1 base, and 11 bases lay in between. This CDR3 has 14 residues. This CDR3 is CASSQRWSQETQYF. For the CDR3, the DNA is TGTGCCAGCAGCCAGAGGTGGTCCCAAGAGACCCAGTACTTC.

This clonotype was detected ten times or more. The rearrangement links TRBV28 to TRBJ1-2; D call uncertain. Trimming left V 4 bases short and J 5 bases short, with 8 bases between. The CDR3 runs to 12 residues. Germline V gene data show CDR1 as MDHEN and CDR2 as SYDVKM. CDR3 region: CASSSSSYGYTF. The DNA of the CDR3 is TGTGCCAGCAGTTCCTCTTCTTATGGCTACACCTTC.

This clonotype was recorded a few times. J is TRBJ2-3 and V is TRBV20-1; D is perhaps TRBD2 (7 bases). Trimming removed 4 bases at V and 0 bases at J, with 17 bases between. CDR3 length: 16 amino acids. Germline assignment: CDR1 DFQATT and CDR2 SNEGSKA (reference sequence). Written as DNA, the CDR3 is TGCAGTGCTAAAGCCGGGGGGCCCGCTAGCACAGATACGCAGTATTTT. Protein product: CSAKAGGPASTDTQYF.